This TCR beta chain was captured in a study of blood T cell repertoires in COVID-19. Study information: From T cells, B-cell-depleted T cells, or PBMCs came the material, which was cDNA or gDNA.

Trimming removed 10 bases from V and 2 bases from J; junction bases left unmatched: 4. CDR3 length: 13 residues. Looked up from germline, CDR1 is MDHEN and CDR2 is SYDVKM. TCRdb keeps only in-frame clones here, not all; method: immunoSEQ multiplex PCR. The sample includes nearly 300,000 clones, roughly 80% of them seen just once. The chain has TRBV28 and TRBJ2-1; 8 positions agree with TRBD1. This receptor was taken from a human donor with COVID-19, enrolled during active disease. The donor label of this sample is uncertain. The specimen sequenced was peripheral blood. CDR3 in amino acids: CATGTGAYNEQFF. DNA for the CDR3: TGTGCCACCGGGACAGGAGCCTACAATGAGCAGTTCTTC.